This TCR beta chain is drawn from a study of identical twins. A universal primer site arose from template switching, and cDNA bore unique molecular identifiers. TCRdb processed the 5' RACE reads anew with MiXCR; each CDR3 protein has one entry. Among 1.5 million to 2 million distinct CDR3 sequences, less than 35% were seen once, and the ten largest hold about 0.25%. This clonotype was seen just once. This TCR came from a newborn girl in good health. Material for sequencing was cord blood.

CDR3 in DNA: TGTGCCAGTAGCGAGAGGACAGGAAAGAACACTGAAGCTTTCTTT. Translated, it gives CASSERTGKNTEAFF. This chain connects TRBV19 to TRBJ1-1; 7 nucleotides agree with TRBD1. CDR1 and CDR2 (germline): LNHDA, SQIVND (reference sequence). J lost 1 base, V lost 6 bases, and 8 bases had no gene match. This CDR3 is 15 amino acids long.